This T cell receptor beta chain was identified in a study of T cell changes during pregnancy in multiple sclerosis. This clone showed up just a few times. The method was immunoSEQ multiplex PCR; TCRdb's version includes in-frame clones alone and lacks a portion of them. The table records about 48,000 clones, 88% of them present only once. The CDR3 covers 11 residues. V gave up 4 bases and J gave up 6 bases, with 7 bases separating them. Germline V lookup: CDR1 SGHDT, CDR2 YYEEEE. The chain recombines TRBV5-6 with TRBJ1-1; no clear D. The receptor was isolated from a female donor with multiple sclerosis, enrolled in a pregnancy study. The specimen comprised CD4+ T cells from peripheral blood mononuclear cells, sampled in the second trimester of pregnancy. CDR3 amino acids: CASSRFSEAFF. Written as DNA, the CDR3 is TGTGCCAGCAGCCGGTTTTCTGAAGCTTTCTTT.